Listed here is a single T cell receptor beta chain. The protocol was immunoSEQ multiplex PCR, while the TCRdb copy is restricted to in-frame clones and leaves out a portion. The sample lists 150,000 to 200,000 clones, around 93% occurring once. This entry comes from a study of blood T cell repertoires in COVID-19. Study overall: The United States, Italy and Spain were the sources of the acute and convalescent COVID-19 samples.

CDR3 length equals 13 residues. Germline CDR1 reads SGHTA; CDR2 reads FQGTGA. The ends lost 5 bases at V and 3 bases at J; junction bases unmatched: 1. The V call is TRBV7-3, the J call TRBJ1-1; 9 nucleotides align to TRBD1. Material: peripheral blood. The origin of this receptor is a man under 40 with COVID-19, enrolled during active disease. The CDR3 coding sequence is TGTGCCAGCAGCAGACAGGGGGACACTGAAGCTTTCTTT. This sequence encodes CASSRQGDTEAFF. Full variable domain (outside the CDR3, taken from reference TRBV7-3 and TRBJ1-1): GAGVSQTPSNKVTEKGKYVELRCDPISGHTALYWYRQSLGQGPEFLIYFQGTGAADDSGLPNDRFFAVRPEGSVSTLKIQRTERGDSAVYLCASSRQGDTEAFFGQGTRLTVV.